This T cell receptor (beta chain) was profiled in a study of blood T cell repertoires in COVID-19. Study overall: Sites in the United States, Italy and Spain provided acute and convalescent COVID-19 samples. T cells, B-cell-depleted T cells, or PBMCs supplied cDNA or gDNA.

The V and J ends lost 0 bases and 4 bases respectively, with 21 bases between them. Germline V gene data show CDR1 as LGHNA and CDR2 as YNFKEQ. The CDR3 is made up of 18 amino acids. As handled by the study authors: The authors estimated nucleated cell counts from reference gene primer amplification. Produced via immunoSEQ multiplex PCR; TCRdb's table is partial and in-frame only. V, J and clone size derive from that table, while D and trimming were established from the DNA sequence. The table has 30,000 to 45,000 clones, 81% seen once; the top ten hold 25% to 30%. Sequencing input: peripheral blood. This TCR was sampled from an elderly man with active or convalescent COVID-19. The V call is TRBV4-2, the J call TRBJ1-2; D is perhaps TRBD1 (6 bases). CDR3 nucleotides: TGTGCCAGCAGCCAAGATATACCGGACGGCAGCAGGGGCTATGGCTACACCTTC. It codes for CASSQDIPDGSRGYGYTF.